A selection of T cell receptor beta chains follows, all from one sample in a study of blood T cell repertoires in COVID-19. Sequenced by immunoSEQ multiplex PCR; TCRdb stores in-frame clones only, minus some. The repertoire holds under 150,000 clones, with approximately 80% as singletons. Sequenced input: peripheral blood. These TCRs come from a woman between 50 and 59 years old with acute or convalescent COVID-19. Each CDR3 is given with its conserved first and last residue. The D gene is left open where the match is weak. Clone size, where shown, is once, few, many, or a class for clones that have expanded.

v_call	j_call	clone_size	d_call	cdr3_nt	cdr3_aa
TRBV7-2	TRBJ1-4	once	-	TGTGCCAGCAGCTTAGGTCAGGGGCAGGGAAAACTGTTTTTT	CASSLGQGQGKLFF
TRBV6-1	TRBJ1-1	-	TRBD1	TGTGCCAGCAGTGATGGACAGGCCTCTGAAGCTTTCTTT	CASSDGQASEAFF
TRBV7-6	TRBJ1-1	-	-	TGTGCCAGCAGCCCCTTTACCCTAGTTGGCACTGAAGCTTTCTTT	CASSPFTLVGTEAFF
TRBV3-1/TRBV3-2	TRBJ1-1	-	-	TGTGCCAGCAGCCAAGGGCCCCTTGGAGCTTTCTTT	CASSQGPLGAFF
TRBV2	TRBJ1-5	-	-	TGTGCCAGCAGTGGCCTCAGCGCCGATCAGCCCCAGCATTTT	CASSGLSADQPQHF
TRBV6-2/TRBV6-3	TRBJ1-5	-	-	TGTGCCAGCAGTTACCCAAGGACAGTGCCGGGCAATCAGCCCCAGCATTTT	CASSYPRTVPGNQPQHF
TRBV4-2	TRBJ2-3	few	TRBD2	TGTGCCAGCAGCGACTGGTCGTCCGGGCGGGGGGCCACAGATACGCAGTATTTT	CASSDWSSGRGATDTQYF
TRBV7-2	TRBJ1-2	-	-	TGTGCCAGCAGTCTCGACAGGAACAATGGCTACACCTTC	CASSLDRNNGYTF
TRBV11-2	TRBJ2-2	-	-	TGTGCCAGCAGTCGTCCGAACACCGGGGAGCTGTTTTTT	CASSRPNTGELFF
TRBV7-3	TRBJ2-7	-	TRBD2	TGTGCCAGCAGCTTAGTGGGGGAGGGCGAGCAGTACTTC	CASSLVGEGEQYF
TRBV2	TRBJ1-5	-	-	TGTGCCAGCAAGGACAGCCAATATCAGCCCCAGCATTTT	CASKDSQYQPQHF
TRBV18	TRBJ1-5	-	-	TGTGCCAGCTCACTCTCCGTTAATCAGCCCCAGCATTTT	CASSLSVNQPQHF
TRBV2	TRBJ1-4	-	TRBD1	TGTGCCAGCAGAAGACAGGGGTCAACTAATGAAAAACTGTTTTTT	CASRRQGSTNEKLFF
TRBV3-1/TRBV3-2	TRBJ1-1	-	-	TGTGCCAGCAGCCCATACAGCGGGGAAGGAACTGAAGCTTTCTTT	CASSPYSGEGTEAFF
TRBV7-2	TRBJ1-1	once	-	TGTGCCAGCAGCTTAGGGTCCAGGGGTAGTGCCGAAGCTTTCTTT	CASSLGSRGSAEAFF
TRBV30	TRBJ2-4	-	TRBD1	TGTGCCTGGGACGGACAGGACCCAAGCCAGTACTTC	CAWDGQDPSQYF
TRBV3-1/TRBV3-2	TRBJ1-4	-	-	TGTGCCAGCAGCCGCTTGACAGATGCAACTAATGAAAAACTGTTTTTT	CASSRLTDATNEKLFF
TRBV24-1	TRBJ1-5	-	-	TGTGCCACCAGTGATTTTAATAGCAATCAGCCCCAGCATTTT	CATSDFNSNQPQHF
TRBV3-1/TRBV3-2	TRBJ1-1	-	-	TGTGCCAGCAGCCCATCGGAGAAAAACACTGAAGCTTTCTTT	CASSPSEKNTEAFF
TRBV25-1	TRBJ2-7	-	TRBD1	TGTGCCAGCAGTGAATCCCTTCGACAGGGGGGCGAGCAGTACTTC	CASSESLRQGGEQYF
TRBV7-2	TRBJ1-5	-	-	TGTGCCAGCAGCTTAGCGCAGGTGGGTCAGCCCCAGCATTTT	CASSLAQVGQPQHF
TRBV5-8	TRBJ1-5	-	-	TGTGCCAGCAGCCTATGGAATCAGCCCCAGCATTTT	CASSLWNQPQHF
TRBV5-8	TRBJ2-1	-	-	TGTGCCAGCAGCCCAGGACAGATTGACAATGAGCAGTTCTTC	CASSPGQIDNEQFF
TRBV3-1/TRBV3-2	TRBJ1-6	-	-	TGTGCCAGCAGCCAAGGAACCGGTTCACCCCTCCACTTT	CASSQGTGSPLHF
TRBV7-2	TRBJ1-1	-	TRBD1	TGTGCCAGCAGCTCCGGACAGGGAAGTTCGTCTTTCTTT	CASSSGQGSSSFF
TRBV4-2	TRBJ1-4	-	TRBD1	TGTGCCAGCAGCCAGGGACAGGGGACTAATGAAAAACTGTTTTTT	CASSQGQGTNEKLFF
TRBV4-1	TRBJ1-1	-	-	TGCGCCAGCAGCCAAGATCCAGAGGGCGAGAGTTCCACCACTGAAGCTTTCTTT	CASSQDPEGESSTTEAFF
TRBV7-2	TRBJ1-1	-	-	TGTGCCAGCAGCTCCTCTCGCCGAGGGACTGAAGCTTTCTTT	CASSSSRRGTEAFF
TRBV3-1/TRBV3-2	TRBJ1-2	-	TRBD1	TGTGCCAGCAGTCCTACTTCTCGGACAGGACACTATGGCTACACCTTC	CASSPTSRTGHYGYTF
TRBV12-5	TRBJ1-5	-	TRBD1	TGTGCTAGTGGTTCGGGACAGGGATATCAGCCCCAGCATTTT	CASGSGQGYQPQHF
TRBV7-3	TRBJ1-1	-	-	TGTGCCAGCAGCCAGGGACAGAACACTGAAGCTTTCTTT	CASSQGQNTEAFF
TRBV7-2	TRBJ1-1	-	TRBD1	TGTGCCAGCAGCGAACAGCCGACAGGGCTGAACACTGAAGCTTTCTTT	CASSEQPTGLNTEAFF
TRBV28	TRBJ1-6	-	-	TGTGCCAGCAGCCAACAGACCGAATCCCTCCACTTT	CASSQQTESLHF
TRBV6-2/TRBV6-3	TRBJ1-2	-	-	TGTGCCAGCAGTTACCGAGGAGACTCTAACTATGGCTACACCTTC	CASSYRGDSNYGYTF
TRBV19	TRBJ1-1	-	-	TGTGCCAGTAGTATCCGAGGCAAGAACACTGAAGCTTTCTTT	CASSIRGKNTEAFF
TRBV2	TRBJ1-2	-	TRBD1	TGTGCCAGCAGTGGATCGTCCCGGGACAGGGGGTACTATGGCTACACCTTC	CASSGSSRDRGYYGYTF
TRBV28	TRBJ1-1	-	-	TGTGCCAGCAGTTTTCGTTCAGGGAACACTGAAGCTTTCTTT	CASSFRSGNTEAFF
TRBV4-3	TRBJ2-5	medium-sized	TRBD2	TGCGCCAGCAGCCCCGCGCGGGGGGGTGGGGAGACCCAGTACTTC	CASSPARGGGETQYF
TRBV7-9	TRBJ2-7	-	-	TGTGCCAGCAGCTGGGGGCTCGTTACAGGGTCTAGTACCTACGAGCAGTACTTC	CASSWGLVTGSSTYEQYF
TRBV28	TRBJ2-3	-	-	TGTGCCAGCAGTCCCCTACATACGCAGTATTTT	CASSPLHTQYF
TRBV7-8	TRBJ1-6	few	-	TGTGCCAGCAGCTTAAATACAGGCCTGTCGGTGAACTCACCCCTCCACTTT	CASSLNTGLSVNSPLHF
TRBV10-3	TRBJ2-5	-	-	TGTGCCATCAGTGTACGGGGGACTCAAGAGACCCAGTACTTC	CAISVRGTQETQYF
TRBV5-6	TRBJ1-5	few	TRBD1	TGTGCCAGCAGCTCGACAGGGTTCAATCAGCCCCAGCATTTT	CASSSTGFNQPQHF
TRBV7-2	TRBJ2-1	-	-	TGTGCCAGCAGCTCCCCACAGCTACAAGGTGAGCAGTTCTTC	CASSSPQLQGEQFF
TRBV30	TRBJ1-6	-	TRBD1	TGTGCCTGGGCAACCGGACAGGGGGCGAATTCACCCCTCCACTTT	CAWATGQGANSPLHF
TRBV7-2	TRBJ2-1	-	TRBD2	TGTGCCAGCAGCTTAGCGGGCGGGGGGGCCCACAATGAGCAGTTCTTC	CASSLAGGGAHNEQFF
TRBV19	TRBJ1-3	-	-	TGTGCCAGTAGGGCGGACACCATATATTTT	CASRADTIYF
TRBV19	TRBJ2-2	-	-	TGTGCCAGTAGTACTAACACCGGGGAGCTGTTTTTT	CASSTNTGELFF
TRBV28	TRBJ1-5	-	TRBD1	TGTGCCAGCAGTTACGAGGACAGGGGGCTGACAGGGCAGCCCCAGCATTTT	CASSYEDRGLTGQPQHF
TRBV6-6	TRBJ2-2	-	TRBD1	TGTGCCAGCAGTCACACAGGGGTTACCGGGGAGCTGTTTTTT	CASSHTGVTGELFF
TRBV12-5	TRBJ1-2	-	-	TGTGCTAGTGCCGTAGACAGAAACTATGGCTACACCTTC	CASAVDRNYGYTF
TRBV2	TRBJ2-2	-	TRBD2	TGTGCCAGCAGTGTAACTAGCGGTACCGGGGAGCTGTTTTTT	CASSVTSGTGELFF
TRBV6-6	TRBJ2-2	-	-	TGTGCCAGCACCGCCGTGGGGGCGCTTAACACCGGGGAGCTGTTTTTT	CASTAVGALNTGELFF
TRBV7-6	TRBJ2-1	few	-	TGTGCCAGCAGCTTACCTAGCGCCTATAAATACAATGAGCAGTTCTTC	CASSLPSAYKYNEQFF
TRBV6-5	TRBJ2-1	once	-	TGTGCCAGCAACACAGGCGGGGATAACAATGAGCAGTTCTTC	CASNTGGDNNEQFF